This T cell receptor beta chain was obtained from a study of cytomegalovirus exposure and HLA in healthy donors. Whole-study context: Among around 170 million T cells, an earlier analysis found 95 million to 140 million unique TCR beta sequences.

Primers: 60 Vbeta forward and 13 Jbeta reverse. The assay was immunoSEQ multiplex PCR, and TCRdb's table has in-frame clones only and misses some. The data show 200,000 to 250,000 clones, 65% to 80% seen once. This clone was counted only a few times. What it binds is unknown. This CDR3 is 16 amino acids long. Deletions cut 6 bases from V and 0 bases from J, with 15 bases between. CDR1 is MDHEN and CDR2 is SYDVKM in the germline V gene. Donors counted as nominally healthy when sampled, yet unrecorded immune exposures were likely. Study findings and constraints: TCR beta chain V- and J-gene trimming was linked, in a later analysis, to a missense variant in DCLRE1C. Sequencing depth across donors, presence/absence analyses assumed, was roughly uniform.

This chain links TRBV28 with TRBJ1-3, with D tentatively TRBD1 (5 bases). The sample taken for sequencing was PBMCs. The sequence derives from a man in his fifties in good health and CMV-seronegative. The CDR3 DNA reads as TGTGCCAGCAGAATGAGACAGTCGAGCTCTGGAAACACCATATATTTT. As protein: CASRMRQSSSGNTIYF.